The source of this TCR beta chain is a study of T cells in Graves' hyperthyroidism and ophthalmopathy. For the study at large: Peripheral blood samples were taken at initial diagnosis, prior to any treatment. The study, taken as a whole, reports: Model predictions of ophthalmopathy came a median 6.5 months before onset.

This clonotype was found many times. Antigen unknown. Patients aged 18 to 65 had newly diagnosed hyperthyroidism that had lasted under 2 months. RNA transcripts provided the source from which TCR beta CDR3 regions were amplified. The HTBI primer set served for first-round RT-PCR of the TCR CDR3. TCRdb re-called the multiplex PCR reads through MiXCR, storing one row per CDR3 protein. The repertoire holds about 400,000 distinct CDR3 sequences, more than 13% seen once, with 30% to 35% in the top ten. This CDR3 is 14 amino acids long. Germline assignment: CDR1 MNHEY and CDR2 SMNVEV (reference sequence). The V segment lost 6 bases and the J segment 5 bases; nucleotides outside the gene matches: 3.

This chain links TRBV27 with TRBJ2-7, with 14 positions matching TRBD2. The clonotype was recovered from a woman in her 30s with Graves' hyperthyroidism. Sequencing was performed on blood. The CDR3 is CASRTGLAGDEQYF. The CDR3 coding sequence is TGTGCCAGCAGGACGGGACTAGCGGGAGACGAGCAGTACTTC.